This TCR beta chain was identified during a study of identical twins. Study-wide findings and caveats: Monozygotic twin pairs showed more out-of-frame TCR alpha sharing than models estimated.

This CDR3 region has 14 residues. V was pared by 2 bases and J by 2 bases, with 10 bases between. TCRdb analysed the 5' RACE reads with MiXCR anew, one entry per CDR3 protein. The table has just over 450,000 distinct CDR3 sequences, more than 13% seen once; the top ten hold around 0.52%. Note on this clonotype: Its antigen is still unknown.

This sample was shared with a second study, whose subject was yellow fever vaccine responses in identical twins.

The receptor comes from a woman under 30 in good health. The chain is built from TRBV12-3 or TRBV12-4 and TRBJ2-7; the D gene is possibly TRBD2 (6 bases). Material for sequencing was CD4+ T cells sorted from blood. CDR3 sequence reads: CASSLLARAYEQYF. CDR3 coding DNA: TGTGCCAGCAGTTTACTAGCGAGAGCCTACGAGCAGTACTTC.